The 22 T cell receptor beta chains reported below all come from one sample, sequenced in a study of CD4+ T cells in melanoma. TCRdb's copy holds only in-frame clones and misses some; the assay was immunoSEQ multiplex PCR. Here the sample spans 4,900 or so clones, approximately 60% being singletons. Sequenced material: cells from a culture (not recorded whether cultured in vitro). These receptors all stem from a human donor with melanoma.

Relative to its sample, this clone is medium-sized. This chain links TRBV24-1 with TRBJ2-1; 12 nucleotides match TRBD1. CDR1 and CDR2 (germline): KGHDR, SFDVKD. The trim removed 5 bases at V and 10 bases at J, leaving 8 bases unmatched. The CDR3 runs 15 residues. CDR3 bases: TGTGCCACCAGTGGTTTCGGGACAGGGGGCTGGGAGCAGTTCTTC. Amino acids: CATSGFGTGGWEQFF.

In its sample, this clone ranks as medium-sized. The gene calls are TRBV6-6 and TRBJ1-6, with a tentative D call TRBD1 (6 bases). V was shortened by 2 bases and J by 7 bases, with 9 bases between the two germline ends. Germline CDR1 reads MNHNY; CDR2 reads SVGAGI (reference sequence). The CDR3 is made up of 14 amino acids. The CDR3 protein is CASSYAQGNSPLHF. The CDR3 DNA sequence: TGTGCCAGCAGTTACGCCCAGGGGAATTCACCCCTCCACTTT.

This clone is medium-sized (0.01 to 0.1%) within its sample. J is TRBJ1-2 and V is TRBV19; D possibly corresponds to TRBD1 (5 bases). Between the trimmed V and J ends, which lost 3 bases and 3 bases, there was a span of 20 bases. The CDR3 spans 17 residues. Germline V gene lookup returns CDR1 LNHDA and CDR2 SQIVND (reference sequence). The CDR3 is CASSITAWIRVYYGYTF. CDR3 sequence (DNA): TGTGCCAGTAGTATTACGGCCTGGATCAGGGTATACTATGGCTACACCTTC.

By share, this clone ranks as medium-sized. J is TRBJ1-2 and V is TRBV6-5, with TRBD1 matching 7 bases. The CDR3 has 15 amino acids. The V gene end was trimmed by 2 bases and the J gene end by 5 bases; junction bases not matched to a gene: 8. The V gene's germline CDR1 is MNHEY and CDR2 SVGAGI. CDR3 in amino acids: CASSYLEGALYGYTF. The CDR3 bases are TGTGCCAGCAGTTACCTTGAGGGGGCCCTATATGGCTACACCTTC.

The CDR3 DNA follows: TGTGCCAGCGACCCGGGACCGAGGTCTGGGGCCAACGTCCTGACTTTC. Its translation: CASDPGPRSGANVLTF. The chain combines TRBV2 with TRBJ2-6; D may be TRBD1 or TRBD2 (5 bases each). Trimming took 8 bases from V and 1 from J, leaving 15 bases between them. Germline-derived CDR1 and CDR2 are SNHLY and FYNNEI. The CDR3 totals 16 residues.

This clone is deemed medium-sized (0.01 to 0.1%). The chain uses TRBV7-9 and TRBJ2-7; D is possibly TRBD1 (6 bases). Germline V CDR1 and CDR2: SEHNR, FQNEAQ (reference sequence). This CDR3 is built from 16 residues. V was pared by 4 bases and J by 4 bases, with 20 bases between. The CDR3 is CASSSPGGRGFYEQYF. The DNA of the CDR3 is TGTGCCAGCAGCTCCCCCGGTGGCAGGGGCTTTTACGAGCAGTACTTC.

The V and J genes are TRBV30 and TRBJ2-7; 11 bases align to TRBD1. V was clipped by 5 bases and J by 3 bases; unmatched bases: 6. The germline V gene has CDR1 GTSNPN and CDR2 SVGIG (reference sequence). The length of the CDR3 is 14 residues. DNA of the CDR3: TGTGCCTGGGTAGGGACAGGGGGAAACTACGAGCAGTACTTC. This sequence encodes CAWVGTGGNYEQYF. Together with reference TRBV30 and TRBJ2-7, the CDR3 gives the full variable domain: SQTIHQWPATLVQPVGSPLSLECTVEGTSNPNLYWYRQAAGRGLQLLFYSVGIGQISSEVPQNLSASRPQDRQFILSSKKLLLSDSGFYLCAWVGTGGNYEQYFGPGTRLTVT.

The rearrangement joins TRBV6-5 to TRBJ1-2; D is perhaps TRBD1 (5 bases). In germline, CDR1 is MNHEY, CDR2 SVGAGI. The V end was cut by 0 bases, the J end by 0 bases, with 11 bases between. The CDR3 extends over 16 amino acids. The CDR3 protein is CASSYSPGRSNYGYTF. In nucleotides, the CDR3 is TGTGCCAGCAGTTACTCGCCAGGGAGGTCTAACTATGGCTACACCTTC.

J is TRBJ2-7 and V is TRBV29-1; 11 bases are shared with TRBD1. V trimming: 6 bases; J trimming: 5 bases; junction bases outside the gene matches: 15. The CDR3 contains 16 residues. Germline lookup yields CDR1 SQVTM and CDR2 ANQGSEA. CDR3 bases: TGCAGCGTCCCGGGACAGGGGGTTGGTAATATTCACGAGCAGTACTTC. It specifies CSVPGQGVGNIHEQYF.

CDR3 nucleotide sequence: TGTGCCAGCAGCGCTATGGACTTGGGGGGGGAGCAGTTCTTC. Its protein is CASSAMDLGGEQFF. The chain recombines TRBV9 with TRBJ2-1; 7 bases agree with TRBD2. V trimming: 3 bases; J trimming: 10 bases; junction bases outside the gene matches: 10. CDR3 length equals 14 residues. CDR1 and CDR2 (germline): SGDLS, YYNGEE.

This rearrangement joins TRBV30 to TRBJ2-2; the D is unclear. The ends were cut back, 0 bases at V and 0 bases at J, with 11 bases in the middle. The CDR3 loop spans 16 amino acids. Germline values: CDR1 GTSNPN, CDR2 SVGIG (reference sequence). DNA of the CDR3: TGTGCCTGGAGTGTACGGGTGAGCGCGAACACCGGGGAGCTGTTTTTT. It translates to CAWSVRVSANTGELFF.

The chain recombines TRBV28 with TRBJ2-3; 11 positions agree with TRBD2. CDR3 size: 19 residues. V shed 3 bases, J shed 1 base, and the junction held 12 bases outside the gene matches. Germline CDR1 and CDR2: MDHEN and SYDVKM. The CDR3 nucleotides are TGTGCCAGCAGTTTGGAGGCCCCGTCTAGCGGGGGGCGCACAGATACGCAGTATTTT. It encodes CASSLEAPSSGGRTDTQYF.

This chain links TRBV28 with TRBJ1-2, with TRBD1 as a possible D gene (6 bases). The CDR3 runs 15 residues. Germline V gene data show CDR1 as MDHEN and CDR2 as SYDVKM. V lost 6 bases to trimming and J lost 4 bases, with 18 bases between them. This CDR3 is CASSSAQDSLYGYTF. CDR3 DNA sequence: TGTGCCAGCAGCTCCGCTCAGGACAGCCTCTATGGCTACACCTTC.

This clone was seen just once. CDR3 region: CASSITGLNNQPQHF. CDR3 DNA: TGTGCCAGTAGTATAACGGGTCTGAACAATCAGCCCCAGCATTTT. The chain combines TRBV19 with TRBJ1-5, with D uncertain. V was trimmed by 2 bases and J by 3 bases, leaving 11 bases between them. The CDR3 is 15 residues long. The V gene's germline CDR1 is LNHDA and CDR2 SQIVND (reference sequence).

This clone appeared a few times. This chain connects TRBV12-3 or TRBV12-4 to TRBJ1-2; D uncertain. The V end lost 1 base, the J end lost 8 bases, and 2 bases lay between the germline ends. The CDR3 has 10 amino acids. As DNA, the CDR3 is TGTGCCAGCAGTTTAGGAGGCTACACCTTC. Its translation is CASSLGGYTF.

Relative to its sample, this clone is medium-sized (0.01 to 0.1%). The genes are TRBV27 and TRBJ1-5; no reliable D call. Between the trimmed V and J ends, which lost 7 bases and 2 bases, there was a span of 15 bases. This CDR3 spans 15 amino acids. Germline CDR1 is MNHEY and CDR2 is SMNVEV (reference sequence). CDR3 loop: CASTHWPMGNQPQHF. DNA of the CDR3: TGTGCCAGCACCCACTGGCCCATGGGCAATCAGCCCCAGCATTTT.

The gene calls are TRBV12-3 or TRBV12-4 and TRBJ2-7; D might be TRBD1 or TRBD2, each matching 5 bases. Deletions cut 3 bases from V and 6 bases from J, with 9 bases between. This CDR3 contains 12 residues. CDR3 DNA sequence: TGTGCCAGCAGTTTGCCCGGGGCCGAGCAGTACTTC. Protein product: CASSLPGAEQYF.

This clone is labeled as medium-sized. As DNA, the CDR3 is TGTGCCAGTAGTCCACTGACAGGGGGCAACCATAATTCACCCCTCCACTTT. Its protein is CASSPLTGGNHNSPLHF. The chain combines TRBV19 with TRBJ1-6; TRBD1 agrees at 10 bases. The CDR3 is made up of 17 amino acids. The V gene's germline CDR1 is LNHDA and CDR2 SQIVND (reference sequence). Trimming at V came to 5 bases and at J to 5 bases, leaving 9 bases not matched to a gene.

CDR3 amino acids: CASSEGTGESYEQYF. In DNA form, the CDR3 reads TGTGCCAGCAGTGAGGGGACAGGGGAATCTTACGAGCAGTACTTC. The J gene is TRBJ2-7, the V gene TRBV6-1; TRBD1 aligns across 10 bases. The CDR3 sequence is 15 residues long. Germline V gives CDR1 MNHNS, CDR2 SASEGT. V dropped 3 bases and J dropped 4; count of bases not matched to a gene: 6.

V gene TRBV6-2 or TRBV6-3 combines with J gene TRBJ1-5, with D hard to call. Germline V CDR1 and CDR2: MNHEY, SVGEGT. The V end lost 2 bases, the J end lost 8 bases, and 10 bases lay between the germline ends. The CDR3 is made up of 13 amino acids. The CDR3 DNA is TGTGCCAGCAGTTACGAATCCCCGGAGCCCCAGCATTTT. Residues: CASSYESPEPQHF.

The gene calls are TRBV12-3 or TRBV12-4 and TRBJ2-1, with D unresolved. CDR3 length equals 11 residues. Between the trimmed V and J ends, which lost 4 bases and 3 bases, there was a span of 1 base. The CDR3 DNA sequence: TGTGCCAGCAGTTACTACAATGAGCAGTTCTTC. Its protein is CASSYYNEQFF.

This chain connects TRBV27 to TRBJ2-3, with TRBD1 as a possible D gene (5 bases). V lost 7 bases and J lost 2, with 19 bases in between. The CDR3 spans 16 residues. Germline V lookup: CDR1 MNHEY, CDR2 SMNVEV (reference sequence). This CDR3 is CASTRWGAEFTDTQYF. DNA for the CDR3: TGTGCCAGCACCAGATGGGGCGCCGAATTCACAGATACGCAGTATTTT.